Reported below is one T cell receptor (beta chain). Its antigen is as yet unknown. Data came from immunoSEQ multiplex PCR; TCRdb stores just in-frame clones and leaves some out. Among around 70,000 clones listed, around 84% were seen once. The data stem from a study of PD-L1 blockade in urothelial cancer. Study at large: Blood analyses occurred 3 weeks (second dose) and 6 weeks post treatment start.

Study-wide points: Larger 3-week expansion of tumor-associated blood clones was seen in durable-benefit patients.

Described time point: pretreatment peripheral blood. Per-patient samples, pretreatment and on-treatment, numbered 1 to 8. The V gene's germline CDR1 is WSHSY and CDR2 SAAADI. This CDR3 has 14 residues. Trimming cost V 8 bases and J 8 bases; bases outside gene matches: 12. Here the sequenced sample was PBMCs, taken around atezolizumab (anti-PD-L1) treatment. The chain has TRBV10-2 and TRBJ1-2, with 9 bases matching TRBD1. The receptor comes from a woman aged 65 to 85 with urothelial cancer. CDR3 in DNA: TGCGCCAGCCGGGGATCGGACAGGGGACTCGGCTACACCTTC. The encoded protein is CASRGSDRGLGYTF.